The 8 T cell receptor beta chains listed next were all sequenced from one sample in a study of identical twins. TCRdb ran MiXCR on the 5' RACE reads and lists one entry per CDR3 protein. The sample yields 470,000 or so distinct CDR3 sequences, 20% to 25% seen once. The data also belong to a second study, concerning T cells expressing NK-cell markers.

Source material: CD4+ T cells sorted from blood. These receptors came from a woman aged 18-29 years in good health.

The rearrangement joins TRBV20-1 to TRBJ2-4, with unresolved D. The CDR3 totals 14 residues. CDR1 and CDR2 from the germline V gene are DFQATT and SNEGSKA (reference sequence). V was cut by 6 bases and J by 0 bases, with 12 bases left in between. CDR3 sequence: CSAALELAKNIQYF. CDR3 bases: TGCAGTGCCGCATTGGAGCTAGCCAAAAACATTCAGTACTTC.

Ten or more counts support this clonotype. The chain couples TRBV12-3 or TRBV12-4 to TRBJ2-3; D possibly uses TRBD1 or TRBD2 (5 bases each). Trimming shortened V by 4 bases and J by 4 bases, and 9 bases separated the two germline ends. The CDR3 totals 13 residues. CDR3 sequence: CASSSRGADTQYF. In nucleotides, the CDR3 is TGTGCCAGCAGTTCCCGGGGCGCAGATACGCAGTATTTT.

This clonotype was detected only once. V and J are TRBV7-8 and TRBJ2-7, with 7 bases lining up with TRBD2. V shed 1 base and J 4 bases; nucleotides not matched to a gene: 7. The length of the CDR3 is 15 residues. Germline CDR1 SGHVS, CDR2 FQNEAQ. The CDR3 region is CASSLVAGAMYEQYF. CDR3 coding DNA: TGTGCCAGCAGCTTAGTCGCGGGAGCAATGTACGAGCAGTACTTC.

In its sample, this clonotype was seen once. The chain is built from TRBV7-3 and TRBJ2-3, with D possibly called TRBD1 or TRBD2 (5 bases each). CDR3 length: 13 amino acids. Germline values: CDR1 SGHTA, CDR2 FQGTGA. Trimming pared 1 base from V and 5 bases from J, leaving 7 bases between. CDR3 sequence reads: CASSLRGIDTQYF. The CDR3 nucleotides are TGTGCCAGCAGCTTAAGGGGGATAGATACGCAGTATTTT.

This chain links TRBV7-9 with TRBJ2-7, with TRBD1 identical over 10 bases. Germline-derived CDR1 and CDR2 are SEHNR and FQNEAQ (reference sequence). The CDR3 is made up of 15 amino acids. The ends lost 5 bases at V and 2 bases at J; junction bases unmatched: 6. The DNA of the CDR3 is TGTGCCAGCAGCCGAATGGGGACAGGGGCCTACGAGCAGTACTTC. Translating gives CASSRMGTGAYEQYF.

The rearrangement joins TRBV20-1 to TRBJ2-2; D is perhaps TRBD1 or TRBD2 (5 bases each). Germline lookup yields CDR1 DFQATT and CDR2 SNEGSKA (reference sequence). This CDR3 contains 14 residues. V lost 5 bases to trimming and J lost 2 bases, with 12 bases between them. The CDR3 DNA is TGCAGTGCTTTCGACAGACTAAACACCGGGGAGCTGTTTTTT. This sequence encodes CSAFDRLNTGELFF.

This chain joins TRBV28 and TRBJ2-1; D uncertain. V was shortened by 4 bases and J by 10 bases, with 8 bases between the two germline ends. This CDR3 has 11 amino acids. The germline gives CDR1 MDHEN, CDR2 SYDVKM. CDR3 nucleotides: TGTGCCAGCAGTTATCTGGGGGAGCAGTTCTTC. Amino acids: CASSYLGEQFF.

This clonotype has only a few counts. The chain is built from TRBV19 and TRBJ1-1; maybe TRBD1 (5 bases). The length of the CDR3 is 13 residues. V lost 4 bases, J lost 5 bases, and 11 bases lay in between. CDR1 is LNHDA and CDR2 is SQIVND in the germline V gene (reference sequence). CDR3: CASSTRDRTEAFF. The CDR3 DNA reads TGTGCCAGTAGTACCAGGGATCGTACTGAAGCTTTCTTT.